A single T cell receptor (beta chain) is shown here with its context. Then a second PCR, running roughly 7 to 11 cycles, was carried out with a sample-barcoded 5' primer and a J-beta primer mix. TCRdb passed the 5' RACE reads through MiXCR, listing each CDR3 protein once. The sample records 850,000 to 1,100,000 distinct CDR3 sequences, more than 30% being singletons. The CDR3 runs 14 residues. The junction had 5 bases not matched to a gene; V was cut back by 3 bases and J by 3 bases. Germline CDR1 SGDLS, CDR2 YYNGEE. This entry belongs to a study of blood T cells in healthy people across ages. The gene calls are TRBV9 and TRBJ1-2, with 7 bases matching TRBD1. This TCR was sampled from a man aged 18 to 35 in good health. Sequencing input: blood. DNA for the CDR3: TGTGCCAGCAGCGGACGAACAGGGGACTATGGCTACACCTTC. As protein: CASSGRTGDYGYTF.